This TCR beta chain was identified in a study of brain metastases from non-small cell lung cancer. Germline V CDR1 and CDR2: SGHTA, FQGNSA. The CDR3 loop spans 17 amino acids. Trimming at V came to 5 bases and at J to 3 bases, leaving 13 bases not matched to a gene. The table came from immunoSEQ multiplex PCR; TCRdb's copy has only in-frame clones and leaves some out. Here the sample spans fewer than 15,000 clones, under 85% being singletons. As to this clone: Its antigen is not known.

General study findings and limits: Compared with primary tumors, brain metastases showed less T-cell infiltration. In roughly 60% of brain metastases, T-cell clones were expanded compared with matched primary tumors.

This receptor was obtained from a donor aged 40 or older with non-small cell lung cancer. This chain uses TRBV7-2 with TRBJ2-5; 9 bases are a match to TRBD1. The sequencing input was primary lung tumor tissue. In nucleotides, the CDR3 is TGTGCCAGCAGCCCGGACAGGGGAGGTGTGTGGAAAGAGACCCAGTACTTC. It is translated as CASSPDRGGVWKETQYF. Full variable domain (rest looked up from reference TRBV7-2 and TRBJ2-5): GAGVSQSPSNKVTEKGKDVELRCDPISGHTALYWYRQSLGQGLEFLIYFQGNSAPDKSGLPSDRFSAERTGGSVSTLTIQRTQQEDSAVYLCASSPDRGGVWKETQYFGPGTRLLVL.